The T cell receptor (beta chain) described here comes from a study of T cell responses to AZD1222 COVID-19 vaccine. Study-level background: Timing groups of about 4 and about 12 weeks for second doses were pooled.

Clones were read by immunoSEQ multiplex PCR, and TCRdb kept only the in-frame ones, dropping some. The sample consists of 250,000 or so clones, more than 80% of them appearing once. Germline-derived CDR1 and CDR2 are LGHNA and YSLEER. The CDR3 length is 19 residues. V was trimmed by 0 bases and J by 6 bases, leaving 26 bases between them. A note on this clone: Its antigen is unknown.

Study results and caveats: Close to half of all spike-specific TCRs reportedly target regions of the variants that are unmutated. Sampled repertoires all dated from after the peak T cell response. Only a handful of AZD1222 recipients, five to seven in all, had baseline seropositivity.

The clonotype was recovered from an adult in good health. The chain uses TRBV4-3 and TRBJ1-2, with D possibly being TRBD1 (5 bases). The starting material was peripheral blood, obtained on day 0 of AZD1222 vaccination. The CDR3 region has the DNA TGCGCCAGCAGCCAAGAGGTCGAAGGGGTCAGCTATGGCTCGGATGGCTACACCTTC. Its protein product is CASSQEVEGVSYGSDGYTF.